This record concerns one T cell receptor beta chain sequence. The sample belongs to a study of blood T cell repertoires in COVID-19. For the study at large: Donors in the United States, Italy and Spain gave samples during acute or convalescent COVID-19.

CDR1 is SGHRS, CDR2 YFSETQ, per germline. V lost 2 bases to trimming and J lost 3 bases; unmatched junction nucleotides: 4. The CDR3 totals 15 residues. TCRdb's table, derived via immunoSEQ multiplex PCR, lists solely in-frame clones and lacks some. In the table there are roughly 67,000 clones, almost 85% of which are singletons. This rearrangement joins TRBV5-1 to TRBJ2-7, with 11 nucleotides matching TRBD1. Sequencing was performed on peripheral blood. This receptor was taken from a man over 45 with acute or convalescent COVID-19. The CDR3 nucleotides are TGCGCCAGCAGCTTTCCCGGGACAGGGGGCTACGAGCAGTACTTC. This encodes CASSFPGTGGYEQYF.